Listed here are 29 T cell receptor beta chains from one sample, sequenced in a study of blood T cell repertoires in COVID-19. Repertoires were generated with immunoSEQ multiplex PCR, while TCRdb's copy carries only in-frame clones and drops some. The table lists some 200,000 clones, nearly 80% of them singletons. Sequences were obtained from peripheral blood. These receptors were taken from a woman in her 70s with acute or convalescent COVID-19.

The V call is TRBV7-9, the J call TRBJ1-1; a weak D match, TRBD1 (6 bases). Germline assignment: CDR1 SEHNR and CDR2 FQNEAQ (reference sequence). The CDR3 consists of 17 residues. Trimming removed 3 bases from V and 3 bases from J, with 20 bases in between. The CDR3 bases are TGTGCCAGCAGCTTTTTTCCCCGGGACACAGAATACACTGAAGCTTTCTTT. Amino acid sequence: CASSFFPRDTEYTEAFF.

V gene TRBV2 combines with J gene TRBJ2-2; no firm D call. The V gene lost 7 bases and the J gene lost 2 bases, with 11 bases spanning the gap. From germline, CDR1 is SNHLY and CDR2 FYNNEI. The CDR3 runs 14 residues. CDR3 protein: CASMLIVNTGELFF. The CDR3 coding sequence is TGTGCCAGCATGTTGATAGTAAACACCGGGGAGCTGTTTTTT.

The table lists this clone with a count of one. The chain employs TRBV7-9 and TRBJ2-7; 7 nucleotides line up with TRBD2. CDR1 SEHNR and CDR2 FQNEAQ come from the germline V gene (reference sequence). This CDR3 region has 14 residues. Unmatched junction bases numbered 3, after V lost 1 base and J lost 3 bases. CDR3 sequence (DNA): TGTGCCAGCAGCTTAGGTGCTAGCGGCTACGAGCAGTACTTC. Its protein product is CASSLGASGYEQYF.

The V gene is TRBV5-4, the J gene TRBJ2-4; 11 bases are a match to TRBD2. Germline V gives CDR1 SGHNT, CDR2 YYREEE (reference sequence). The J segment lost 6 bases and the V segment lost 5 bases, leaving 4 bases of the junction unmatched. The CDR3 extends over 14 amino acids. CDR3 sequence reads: CASREGTSGNIQYF. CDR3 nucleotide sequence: TGTGCCAGCAGGGAAGGGACTAGCGGAAACATTCAGTACTTC.

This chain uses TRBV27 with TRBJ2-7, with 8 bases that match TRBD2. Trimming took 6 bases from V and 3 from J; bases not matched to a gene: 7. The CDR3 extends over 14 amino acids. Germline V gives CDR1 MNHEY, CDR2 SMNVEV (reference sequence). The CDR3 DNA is TGTGCCAGCAGCCTAGCGGGCCTTTTCTACGAGCAGTACTTC. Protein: CASSLAGLFYEQYF.

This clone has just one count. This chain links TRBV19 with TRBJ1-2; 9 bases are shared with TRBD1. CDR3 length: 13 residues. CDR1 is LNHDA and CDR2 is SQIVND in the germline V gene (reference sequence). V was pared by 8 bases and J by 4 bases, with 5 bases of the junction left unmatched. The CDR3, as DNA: TGTGCCAGTGGGACAGGGTTTCCCTATGGCTACACCTTC. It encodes CASGTGFPYGYTF.

The CDR3 region is CASSRPPTDYGYTF. The CDR3 DNA reads as TGTGCCAGCAGCCGTCCCCCAACAGACTATGGCTACACCTTC. V gene TRBV5-4 combines with J gene TRBJ1-2; D not resolved. V gave up 4 bases and J gave up 3 bases, with 13 bases separating them. CDR1 is SGHNT and CDR2 is YYREEE in the germline V gene (reference sequence). The CDR3 loop spans 14 amino acids. The entire variable domain, with the rest obtained from reference TRBV5-4 and TRBJ1-2, is as follows: ETGVTQSPTHLIKTRGQQVTLRCSSQSGHNTVSWYQQALGQGPQFIFQYYREEENGRGNFPPRFSGLQFPNYSSELNVNALELDDSALYLCASSRPPTDYGYTFGSGTRLTVV.

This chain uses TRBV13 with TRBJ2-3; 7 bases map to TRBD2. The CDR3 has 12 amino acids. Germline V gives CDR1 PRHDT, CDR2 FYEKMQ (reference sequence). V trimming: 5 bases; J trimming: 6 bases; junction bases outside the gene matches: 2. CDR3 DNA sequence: TGTGCCAGCAGCCCCGGGGGGGATACGCAGTATTTT. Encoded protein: CASSPGGDTQYF.

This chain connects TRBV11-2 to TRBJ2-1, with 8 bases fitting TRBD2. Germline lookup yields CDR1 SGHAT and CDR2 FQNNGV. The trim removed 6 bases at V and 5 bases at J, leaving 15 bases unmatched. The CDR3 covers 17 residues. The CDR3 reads CASRATLLAGGNNEQFF. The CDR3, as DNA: TGTGCCAGCAGGGCTACACTACTCGCGGGAGGTAACAATGAGCAGTTCTTC. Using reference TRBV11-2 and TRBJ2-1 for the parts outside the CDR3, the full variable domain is EAGVAQSPRYKIIEKRQSVAFWCNPISGHATLYWYQQILGQGPKLLIQFQNNGVVDDSQLPKDRFSAERLKGVDSTLKIQPAKLEDSAVYLCASRATLLAGGNNEQFFGPGTRLTVL.

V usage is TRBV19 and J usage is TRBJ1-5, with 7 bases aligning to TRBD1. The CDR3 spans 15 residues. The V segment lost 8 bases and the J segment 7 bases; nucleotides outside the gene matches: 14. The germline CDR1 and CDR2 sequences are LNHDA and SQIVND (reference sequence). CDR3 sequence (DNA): TGTGCCAGTTCCCTCAAACAGGGGTTCGGGCAGCCCCAGCATTTT. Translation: CASSLKQGFGQPQHF.

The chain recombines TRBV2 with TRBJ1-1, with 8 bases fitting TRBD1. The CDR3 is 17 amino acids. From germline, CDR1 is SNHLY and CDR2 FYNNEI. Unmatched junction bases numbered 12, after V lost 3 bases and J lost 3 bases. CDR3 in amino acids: CASSDEFRGPWDTEAFF. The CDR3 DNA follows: TGTGCCAGCAGTGATGAGTTCAGGGGGCCATGGGACACTGAAGCTTTCTTT. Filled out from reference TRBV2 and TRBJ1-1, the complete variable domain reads EPEVTQTPSHQVTQMGQEVILRCVPISNHLYFYWYRQILGQKVEFLVSFYNNEISEKSEIFDDQFSVERPDGSNFTLKIRSTKLEDSAMYFCASSDEFRGPWDTEAFFGQGTRLTVV.

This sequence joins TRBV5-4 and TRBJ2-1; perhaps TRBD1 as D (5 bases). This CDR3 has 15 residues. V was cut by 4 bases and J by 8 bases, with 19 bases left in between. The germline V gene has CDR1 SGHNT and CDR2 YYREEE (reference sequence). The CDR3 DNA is TGTGCCAGCAGCGTATCGGCAGGGATAATCGATGAGCAGTTCTTC. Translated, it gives CASSVSAGIIDEQFF.

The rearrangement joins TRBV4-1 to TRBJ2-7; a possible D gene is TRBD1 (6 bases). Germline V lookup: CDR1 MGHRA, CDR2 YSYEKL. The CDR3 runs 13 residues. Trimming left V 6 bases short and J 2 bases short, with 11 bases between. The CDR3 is CASSDRITYEQYF. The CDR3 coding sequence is TGCGCCAGCAGTGACAGGATAACCTACGAGCAGTACTTC.

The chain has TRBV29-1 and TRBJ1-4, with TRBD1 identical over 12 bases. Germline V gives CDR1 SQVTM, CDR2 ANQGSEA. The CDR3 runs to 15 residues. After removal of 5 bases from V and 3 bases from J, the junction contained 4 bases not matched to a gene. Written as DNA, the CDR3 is TGCAGCGTTCAGGGACAGGGGGCGTCTAATGAAAAACTGTTTTTT. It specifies CSVQGQGASNEKLFF.

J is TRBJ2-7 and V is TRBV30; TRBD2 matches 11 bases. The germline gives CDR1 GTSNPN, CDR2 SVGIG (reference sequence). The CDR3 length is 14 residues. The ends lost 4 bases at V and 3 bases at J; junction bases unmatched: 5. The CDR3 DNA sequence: TGTGCCTGGACCGCCGGGACTAGCGGCTACGAGCAGTACTTC. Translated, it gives CAWTAGTSGYEQYF.

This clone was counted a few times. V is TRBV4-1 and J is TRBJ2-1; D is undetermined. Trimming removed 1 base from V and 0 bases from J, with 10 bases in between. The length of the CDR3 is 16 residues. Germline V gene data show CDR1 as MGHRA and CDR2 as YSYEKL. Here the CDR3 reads CASSQGLLFSYNEQFF. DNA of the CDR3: TGCGCCAGCAGCCAAGGACTTCTTTTCTCCTACAATGAGCAGTTCTTC.

CDR3 nucleotide sequence: TGTGCCATACATACGAACACTGAAGCTTTCTTT. This translates into CAIHTNTEAFF. The V call is TRBV6-5, the J call TRBJ1-1; D not resolved. Trimming took off 10 bases at V and 1 base at J, with 7 bases between the two ends. Germline V gene lookup returns CDR1 MNHEY and CDR2 SVGAGI. This CDR3 spans 11 amino acids.

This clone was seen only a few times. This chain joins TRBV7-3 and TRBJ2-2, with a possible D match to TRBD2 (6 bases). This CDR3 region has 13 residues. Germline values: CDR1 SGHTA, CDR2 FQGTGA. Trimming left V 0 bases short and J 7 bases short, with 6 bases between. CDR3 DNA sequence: TGTGCCAGCAGCTTAACGCGGGACGGGGAGCTGTTTTTT. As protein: CASSLTRDGELFF.

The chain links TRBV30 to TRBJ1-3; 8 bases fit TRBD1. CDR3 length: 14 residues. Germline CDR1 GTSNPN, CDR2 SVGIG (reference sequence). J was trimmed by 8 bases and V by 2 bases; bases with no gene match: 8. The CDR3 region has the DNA TGTGCCTGGAGTTCCATGACAGGGGAATACACCATATATTTT. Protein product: CAWSSMTGEYTIYF. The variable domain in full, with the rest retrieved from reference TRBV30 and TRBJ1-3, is SQTIHQWPATLVQPVGSPLSLECTVEGTSNPNLYWYRQAAGRGLQLLFYSVGIGQISSEVPQNLSASRPQDRQFILSSKKLLLSDSGFYLCAWSSMTGEYTIYFGEGSWLTVV.

The DNA of the CDR3 is TGTGCCAGCAGTGTAGGGGGGCCAGGGAGGGGTGAGCAGTTCTTC. It yields the protein CASSVGGPGRGEQFF. The chain has TRBV2 and TRBJ2-1; D perhaps matches TRBD2 (7 bases). Germline V gene lookup returns CDR1 SNHLY and CDR2 FYNNEI. The CDR3 totals 15 residues. V was shortened by 4 bases and J by 9 bases, with 19 bases between the two germline ends.

This CDR3 is CASSVLAGSYNEQFF. The CDR3 nucleotides read TGTGCCAGCAGCGTACTAGCGGGTTCCTACAATGAGCAGTTCTTC. The gene calls are TRBV13 and TRBJ2-1, with TRBD2 matching 9 bases. J was trimmed by 1 base and V by 5 bases; bases with no gene match: 3. Germline V CDR1 and CDR2: PRHDT, FYEKMQ (reference sequence). The CDR3 consists of 15 residues. Variable domain in full (rest from reference TRBV13 and TRBJ2-1): AAGVIQSPRHLIKEKRETATLKCYPIPRHDTVYWYQQGPGQDPQFLISFYEKMQSDKGSIPDRFSAQQFSDYHSELNMSSLELGDSALYFCASSVLAGSYNEQFFGPGTRLTVL.

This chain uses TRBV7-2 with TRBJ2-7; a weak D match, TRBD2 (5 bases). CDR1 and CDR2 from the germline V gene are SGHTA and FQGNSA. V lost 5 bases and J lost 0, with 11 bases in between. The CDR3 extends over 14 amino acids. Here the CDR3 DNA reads TGTGCCAGCAGCACCGGGGTGAGCTCCTACGAGCAGTACTTC. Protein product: CASSTGVSSYEQYF.

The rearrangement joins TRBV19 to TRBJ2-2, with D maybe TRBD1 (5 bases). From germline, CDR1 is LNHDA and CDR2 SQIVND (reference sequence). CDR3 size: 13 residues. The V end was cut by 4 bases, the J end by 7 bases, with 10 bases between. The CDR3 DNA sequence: TGTGCCAGTAGTACCAGGGAAATCGGGGAGCTGTTTTTT. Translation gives CASSTREIGELFF. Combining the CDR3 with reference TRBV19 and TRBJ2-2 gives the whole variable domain DGGITQSPKYLFRKEGQNVTLSCEQNLNHDAMYWYRQDPGQGLRLIYYSQIVNDFQKGDIAEGYSVSREKKESFPLTVTSAQKNPTAFYLCASSTREIGELFFGEGSRLTVL.

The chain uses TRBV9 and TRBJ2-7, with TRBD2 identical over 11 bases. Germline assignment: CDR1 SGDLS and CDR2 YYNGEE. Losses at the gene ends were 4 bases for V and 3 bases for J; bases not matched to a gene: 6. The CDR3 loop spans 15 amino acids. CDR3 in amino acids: CASSPLTSGNYEQYF. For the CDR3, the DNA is TGTGCCAGCAGCCCACTGACTAGCGGGAACTACGAGCAGTACTTC.

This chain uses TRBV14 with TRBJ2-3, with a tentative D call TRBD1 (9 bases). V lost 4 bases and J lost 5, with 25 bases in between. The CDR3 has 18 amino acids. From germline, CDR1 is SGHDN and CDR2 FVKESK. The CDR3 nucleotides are TGTGCCAGCAGCCGCGGGGGGACAGGGTACTTTCACAGAGATACGCAGTATTTT. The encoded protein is CASSRGGTGYFHRDTQYF.

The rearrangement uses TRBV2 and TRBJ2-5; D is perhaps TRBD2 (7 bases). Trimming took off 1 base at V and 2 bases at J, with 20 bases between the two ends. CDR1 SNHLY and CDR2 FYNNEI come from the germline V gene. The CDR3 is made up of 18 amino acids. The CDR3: CASSEGGASGATQETQYF. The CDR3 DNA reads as TGTGCCAGCAGTGAAGGGGGGGCCAGCGGGGCGACGCAAGAGACCCAGTACTTC.

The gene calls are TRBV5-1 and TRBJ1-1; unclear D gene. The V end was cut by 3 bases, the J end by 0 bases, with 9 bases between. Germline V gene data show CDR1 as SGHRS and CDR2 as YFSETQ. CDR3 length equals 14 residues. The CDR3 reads CASSSLAMNTEAFF. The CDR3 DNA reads TGCGCCAGCAGCTCCCTTGCGATGAACACTGAAGCTTTCTTT.

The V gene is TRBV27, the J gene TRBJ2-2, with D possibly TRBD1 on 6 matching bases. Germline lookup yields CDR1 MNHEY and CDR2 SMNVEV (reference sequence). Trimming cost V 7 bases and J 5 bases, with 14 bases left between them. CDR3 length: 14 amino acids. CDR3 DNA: TGTGCCAGCACCGACAGGACAGAGACCGGGGAGCTGTTTTTT. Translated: CASTDRTETGELFF.

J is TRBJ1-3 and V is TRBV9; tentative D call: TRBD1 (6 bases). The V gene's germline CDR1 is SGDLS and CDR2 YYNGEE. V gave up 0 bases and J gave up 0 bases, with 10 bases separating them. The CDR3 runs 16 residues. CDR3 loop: CASSVGARGSGNTIYF. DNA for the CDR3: TGTGCCAGCAGCGTAGGGGCCAGGGGCTCTGGAAACACCATATATTTT.